These T cell receptor beta chains were read from a single sample in a study of blood T cell repertoires in COVID-19. Generated by immunoSEQ multiplex PCR, the TCRdb table keeps only in-frame clones and is missing some. The table records about 300,000 clones, about nine tenths of them present only once. The sample taken for sequencing was peripheral blood. These receptors were collected from a woman aged 25 to 39 who had recovered from COVID-19. Each CDR3 is given with its conserved first and last residue. D genes are given only for firm matches. Clone size is given for some rows only: seen once, a few or many times, or a class if the clone is expanded.

d_gene	abundance	v_gene	j_gene	len	CDR3aa	CDR3nt
-	-	TRBV5-5	TRBJ1-1	14	CASSFRQQNTEAFF	TGTGCCAGCAGCTTCAGACAGCAGAACACTGAAGCTTTCTTT
TRBD1	once	TRBV4-2	TRBJ1-2	16	CASSGIVTGANYGYTF	TGTGCCAGCAGCGGGATCGTTACAGGGGCGAACTATGGCTACACCTTC
TRBD1	-	TRBV18	TRBJ2-4	21	CASSPPSQGRFRPKIKNIQYF	TGTGCCAGCTCACCACCGTCACAGGGGCGTTTTAGGCCCAAAATTAAAAACATTCAGTACTTC
-	-	TRBV5-6	TRBJ2-7	14	CASSLRDTPYEQYF	TGTGCCAGCAGCTTGCGGGACACACCCTACGAGCAGTACTTC
-	-	TRBV27	TRBJ2-1	12	CASSSPTSIRFF	TGTGCCAGCAGTTCCCCCACTAGTATCCGGTTCTTC
-	-	TRBV18	TRBJ2-7	13	CASSVPRGYEQYF	TGTGCCAGCTCCGTCCCTAGGGGCTACGAGCAGTACTTC
-	-	TRBV3-1/TRBV3-2	TRBJ1-1	15	CASSLAAGGNTEAFF	TGTGCCAGCAGCCTAGCGGCCGGCGGGAACACTGAAGCTTTCTTT
-	-	TRBV28	TRBJ2-3	15	CASSPSSRGTDTQYF	TGTGCCAGCAGTCCCTCCAGCCGGGGTACAGATACGCAGTATTTT
-	-	TRBV20-1	TRBJ2-1	11	CSARDRNEQFF	TGCAGTGCTAGAGATCGTAATGAGCAGTTCTTC
-	-	TRBV6-1	TRBJ1-6	14	CASSEARRVSPLHF	TGTGCCAGCAGTGAAGCGCGGAGGGTCTCACCCCTCCACTTT
-	-	TRBV9	TRBJ1-6	14	CASSVVGDNSPLHF	TGTGCCAGCAGCGTAGTAGGGGATAATTCACCCCTCCACTTT
TRBD1	few	TRBV15	TRBJ1-5	14	CATSRGTGNQPQHF	TGTGCCACCAGCAGAGGGACAGGGAATCAGCCCCAGCATTTT
-	-	TRBV10-3	TRBJ1-1	13	CAISDHEGAEAFF	TGTGCCATCAGTGACCACGAGGGCGCTGAAGCTTTCTTT
TRBD1	-	TRBV2	TRBJ1-5	18	CASSRDRALSYSNQPQHF	TGTGCCAGCAGTCGGGACAGGGCCTTATCCTATAGCAATCAGCCCCAGCATTTT
-	-	TRBV9	TRBJ2-7	13	CASSSETETSQYF	TGTGCCAGCAGCTCCGAAACGGAGACCTCGCAGTACTTC
-	-	TRBV27	TRBJ2-7	15	CASSLYSDSSYEQYF	TGTGCCAGCAGCCTATACTCGGACAGTTCCTACGAGCAGTACTTC
TRBD2	-	TRBV19	TRBJ2-1	13	CASSSGGAREQFF	TGTGCCAGTAGTAGCGGGGGGGCACGTGAGCAGTTCTTC
-	-	TRBV10-3	TRBJ2-7	15	CAISESAGGYYEQYF	TGTGCCATCAGTGAGTCGGCGGGCGGCTACTACGAGCAGTACTTC
-	-	TRBV28	TRBJ1-4	15	CASSSHGGTNEKLFF	TGTGCCAGCAGTTCCCACGGGGGAACTAATGAAAAACTGTTTTTT
-	-	TRBV2	TRBJ1-5	17	CASSWALGRNSNQPQHF	TGTGCCAGCAGTTGGGCACTCGGCCGAAATAGCAATCAGCCCCAGCATTTT
-	-	TRBV12-3/TRBV12-4	TRBJ2-2	12	CASTRRAGELFF	TGTGCCAGCACCAGGAGGGCCGGGGAGCTGTTTTTT
TRBD1	once	TRBV10-2	TRBJ1-5	15	CASSEPGGAGQPQHF	TGCGCCAGCAGTGAACCAGGGGGCGCCGGACAGCCCCAGCATTTT
TRBD2	-	TRBV12-3/TRBV12-4	TRBJ2-3	12	CASSRLAGPQYF	TGTGCCAGCAGCCGACTAGCGGGGCCGCAGTATTTT
-	-	TRBV7-3	TRBJ1-1	15	CASSSGRGGETEAFF	TGTGCCAGCAGCTCCGGACGGGGAGGAGAAACTGAAGCTTTCTTT
-	-	TRBV6-5	TRBJ1-5	15	CASSYSVAGDQPQHF	TGTGCCAGCAGTTACTCGGTGGCAGGGGATCAGCCCCAGCATTTT
-	-	TRBV5-1	TRBJ1-2	13	CASSLNLDYGYTF	TGCGCCAGCAGCTTGAATTTAGACTATGGCTACACCTTC
-	-	TRBV28	TRBJ2-6	18	CASSDPQGDYAGANVLTF	TGTGCCAGCAGTGACCCACAGGGGGACTACGCTGGGGCCAACGTCCTGACTTTC
TRBD1	-	TRBV9	TRBJ1-2	17	CASSDSLGTGGMYGYTF	TGTGCCAGCAGCGACTCCTTAGGGACAGGGGGGATGTATGGCTACACCTTC
TRBD1	-	TRBV3-1/TRBV3-2	TRBJ1-5	14	CASSLRGQGQPQHF	TGTGCCAGCAGCCTCAGGGGGCAGGGTCAGCCCCAGCATTTT
-	-	TRBV9	TRBJ2-1	15	CASSVVPGRDNEQFF	TGTGCCAGCAGCGTGGTACCGGGAAGAGACAATGAGCAGTTCTTC
-	-	TRBV27	TRBJ2-3	13	CASSATSTEKQYF	TGTGCCAGCAGTGCGACTAGTACCGAGAAGCAGTATTTT
TRBD1	once	TRBV7-2	TRBJ2-1	17	CASSPRAGTGSYNEQFF	TGTGCCAGCAGCCCCCGGGCCGGGACAGGGTCCTACAATGAGCAGTTCTTC
TRBD2	-	TRBV19	TRBJ2-3	15	CASSISTSGGYTQYF	TGTGCCAGTAGTATTTCGACTAGCGGGGGTTATACGCAGTATTTT
-	-	TRBV11-2	TRBJ1-1	13	CASSQDRNTEAFF	TGTGCCAGCAGCCAAGACAGAAACACTGAAGCTTTCTTT
TRBD1	-	TRBV5-1	TRBJ1-6	15	CASSQRTGNGSPLHF	TGCGCCAGCAGCCAACGGACAGGGAACGGGTCACCCCTCCACTTT
TRBD1	-	TRBV30	TRBJ1-6	19	CAWSFIRQGRGSYNSPLHF	TGTGCCTGGAGTTTTATACGACAGGGGAGGGGATCCTATAATTCACCCCTCCACTTT
TRBD1	-	TRBV6-5	TRBJ2-7	16	CASSSATKTGRSEQYF	TGTGCCAGCAGTTCCGCGACGAAGACAGGGCGAAGCGAGCAGTACTTC
-	-	TRBV28	TRBJ2-2	14	CATTQQGNTGELFF	TGTGCCACAACTCAACAGGGGAACACCGGGGAGCTGTTTTTT
-	-	TRBV5-6	TRBJ2-3	12	CASTYNVDTQYF	TGTGCCAGCACCTATAATGTAGATACGCAGTATTTT
TRBD2	-	TRBV27	TRBJ2-7	17	CASSFRAGTSDSYEQYF	TGTGCCAGCAGTTTTCGCGCCGGGACTAGCGATTCCTACGAGCAGTACTTC
TRBD2	few	TRBV7-9	TRBJ2-5	19	CASTKLRTSGGAPLETQYF	TGTGCCAGCACCAAGCTTAGGACTAGCGGGGGGGCCCCTCTCGAGACCCAGTACTTC
-	few	TRBV19	TRBJ2-7	15	CASSSHLGANYEQYF	TGTGCCAGTAGTAGCCATTTGGGGGCCAACTACGAGCAGTACTTC
TRBD2	-	TRBV4-2	TRBJ2-3	16	CASSPLAGAITDTQYF	TGTGCCAGCAGCCCACTAGCGGGGGCCATCACAGATACGCAGTATTTT
-	-	TRBV4-2	TRBJ1-1	15	CASSQDQGRDTEAFF	TGTGCCAGCAGCCAAGATCAGGGGCGGGACACTGAAGCTTTCTTT
TRBD1	-	TRBV6-1	TRBJ1-5	19	CASSGNWGTGAWSVQPQHF	TGTGCCAGCAGTGGCAATTGGGGGACAGGGGCATGGTCTGTTCAGCCCCAGCATTTT
-	-	TRBV19	TRBJ1-5	14	CASSIRGSGQPQHF	TGTGCCAGTAGTATTCGGGGTTCCGGCCAGCCCCAGCATTTT